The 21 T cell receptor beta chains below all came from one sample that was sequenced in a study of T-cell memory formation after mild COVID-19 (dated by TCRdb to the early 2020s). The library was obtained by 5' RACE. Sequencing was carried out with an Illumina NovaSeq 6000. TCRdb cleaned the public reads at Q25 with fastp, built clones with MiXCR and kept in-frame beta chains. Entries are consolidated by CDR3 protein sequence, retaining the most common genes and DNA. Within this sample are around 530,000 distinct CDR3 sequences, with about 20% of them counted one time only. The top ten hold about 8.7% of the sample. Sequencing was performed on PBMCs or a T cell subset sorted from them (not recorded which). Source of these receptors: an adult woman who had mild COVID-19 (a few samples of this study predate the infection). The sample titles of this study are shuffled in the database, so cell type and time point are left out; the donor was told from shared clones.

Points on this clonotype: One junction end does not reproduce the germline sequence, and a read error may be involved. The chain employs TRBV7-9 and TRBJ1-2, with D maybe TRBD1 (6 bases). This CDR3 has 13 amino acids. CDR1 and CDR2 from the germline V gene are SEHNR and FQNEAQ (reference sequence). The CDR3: CASSEGVSHGYTF. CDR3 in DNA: TGTGCCAGCAGCGAGGGGGTTTCTCATGGTTACACCTTC. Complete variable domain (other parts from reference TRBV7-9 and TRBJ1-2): DTGVSQNPRHKITKRGQNVTFRCDPISEHNRLYWYRQTLGQGPEFLTYFQNEAQLEKSRLLSDRFSAERPKGSFSTLEIQRTEQGDSAMYLCASSEGVSHGYTFGSGTRLTVV.

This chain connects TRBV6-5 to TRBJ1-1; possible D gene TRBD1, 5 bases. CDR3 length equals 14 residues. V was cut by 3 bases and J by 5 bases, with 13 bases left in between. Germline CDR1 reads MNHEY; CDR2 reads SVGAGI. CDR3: CASSYRGQRTEAFF. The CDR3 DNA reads TGTGCCAGCAGTTATCGGGGCCAGAGAACTGAAGCTTTCTTT.

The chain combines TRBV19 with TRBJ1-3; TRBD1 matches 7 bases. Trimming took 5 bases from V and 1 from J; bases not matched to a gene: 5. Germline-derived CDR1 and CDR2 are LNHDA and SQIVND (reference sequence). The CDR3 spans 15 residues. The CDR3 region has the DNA TGTGCCAGTAGTGACTACAGGGGATCTGGAAACACCATATATTTT. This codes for CASSDYRGSGNTIYF.

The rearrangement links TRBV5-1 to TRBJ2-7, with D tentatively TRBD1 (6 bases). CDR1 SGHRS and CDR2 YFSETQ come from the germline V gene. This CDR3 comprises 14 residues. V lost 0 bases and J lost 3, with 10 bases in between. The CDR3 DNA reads TGCGCCAGCAGCTTGGTGGCAGGGGTCTACGAGCAGTACTTC. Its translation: CASSLVAGVYEQYF.

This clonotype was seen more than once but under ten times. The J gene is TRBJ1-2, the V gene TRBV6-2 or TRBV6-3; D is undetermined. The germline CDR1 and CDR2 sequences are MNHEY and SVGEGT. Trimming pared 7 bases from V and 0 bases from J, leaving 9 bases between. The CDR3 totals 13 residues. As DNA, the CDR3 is TGTGCCAGCACCCCCCAGACTAACTATGGCTACACCTTC. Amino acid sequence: CASTPQTNYGYTF.

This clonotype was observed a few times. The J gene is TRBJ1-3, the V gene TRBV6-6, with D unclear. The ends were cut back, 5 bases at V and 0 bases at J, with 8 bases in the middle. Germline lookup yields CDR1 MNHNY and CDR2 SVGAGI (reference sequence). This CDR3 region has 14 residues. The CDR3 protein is CASSGESSGNTIYF. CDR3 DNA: TGTGCCAGCAGTGGGGAGAGCTCTGGAAACACCATATATTTT.

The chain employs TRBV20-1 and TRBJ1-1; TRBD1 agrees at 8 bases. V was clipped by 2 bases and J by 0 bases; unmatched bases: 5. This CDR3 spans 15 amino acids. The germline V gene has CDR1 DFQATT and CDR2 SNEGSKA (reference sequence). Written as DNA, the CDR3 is TGCAGTGCTAGAAGTGGGACAGGTATGAACACTGAAGCTTTCTTT. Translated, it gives CSARSGTGMNTEAFF.

CDR3 DNA: TGTGCCAGCAGTGAGATTGGCTTCACTGAAGCTTTCTTT. Translation: CASSEIGFTEAFF. V gene TRBV2 combines with J gene TRBJ1-1; no firm D call. Trimming removed 3 bases at V and 4 bases at J, with 9 bases between. Germline-derived CDR1 and CDR2 are SNHLY and FYNNEI. This CDR3 has 13 residues. Using reference TRBV2 and TRBJ1-1 for the parts outside the CDR3, the full variable domain is EPEVTQTPSHQVTQMGQEVILRCVPISNHLYFYWYRQILGQKVEFLVSFYNNEISEKSEIFDDQFSVERPDGSNFTLKIRSTKLEDSAMYFCASSEIGFTEAFFGQGTRLTVV.

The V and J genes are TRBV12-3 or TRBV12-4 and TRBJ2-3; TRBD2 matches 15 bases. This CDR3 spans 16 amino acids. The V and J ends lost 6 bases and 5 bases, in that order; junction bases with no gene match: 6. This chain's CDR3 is CASSGLAGGPGDTQYF. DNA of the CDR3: TGTGCCAGCAGCGGACTAGCGGGAGGGCCCGGAGATACGCAGTATTTT.

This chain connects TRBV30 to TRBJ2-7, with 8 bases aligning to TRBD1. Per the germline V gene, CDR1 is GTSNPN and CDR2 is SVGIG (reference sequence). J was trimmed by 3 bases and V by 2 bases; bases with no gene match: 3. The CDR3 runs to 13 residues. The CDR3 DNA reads TGTGCCTGGAGTCAGGGGGCATTCTACGAGCAGTACTTC. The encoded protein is CAWSQGAFYEQYF.

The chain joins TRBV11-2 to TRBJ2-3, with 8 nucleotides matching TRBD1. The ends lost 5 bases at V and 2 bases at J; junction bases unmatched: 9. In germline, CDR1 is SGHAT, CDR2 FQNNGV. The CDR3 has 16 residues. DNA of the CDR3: TGTGCCAGCAGCGCCCCGGGACAGGAGTTCACAGATACGCAGTATTTT. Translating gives CASSAPGQEFTDTQYF.

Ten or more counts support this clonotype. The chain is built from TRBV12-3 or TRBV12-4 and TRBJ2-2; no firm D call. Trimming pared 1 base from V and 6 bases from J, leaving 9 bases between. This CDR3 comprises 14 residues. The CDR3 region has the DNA TGTGCCAGCAGTTTAGGCGTGAGGCCCGGGGAGCTGTTTTTT. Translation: CASSLGVRPGELFF.

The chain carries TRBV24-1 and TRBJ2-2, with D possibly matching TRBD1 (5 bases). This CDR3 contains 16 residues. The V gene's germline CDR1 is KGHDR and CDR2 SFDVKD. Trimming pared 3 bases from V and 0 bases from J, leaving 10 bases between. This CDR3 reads CATSDLDSTNTGELFF. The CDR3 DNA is TGTGCCACCAGTGATCTTGACAGCACGAACACCGGGGAGCTGTTTTTT.

CDR3 DNA: TGTGCCAGCAGCCGACCGGACAGGGACACCGGGGAGCTGTTTTTT. This gives the protein CASSRPDRDTGELFF. This chain connects TRBV6-2 or TRBV6-3 to TRBJ2-2; TRBD1 matches 8 bases. The CDR3 is 15 amino acids. In germline, CDR1 is MNHEY, CDR2 SVGEGT. V shed 6 bases, J shed 3 bases, and the junction held 6 bases outside the gene matches.

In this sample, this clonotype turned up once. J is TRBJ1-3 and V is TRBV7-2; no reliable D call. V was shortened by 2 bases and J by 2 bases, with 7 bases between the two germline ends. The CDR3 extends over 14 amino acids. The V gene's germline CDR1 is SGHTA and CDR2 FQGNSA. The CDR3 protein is CASSLSLTGNTIYF. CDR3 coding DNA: TGTGCCAGCAGCTTATCCTTAACTGGAAACACCATATATTTT.

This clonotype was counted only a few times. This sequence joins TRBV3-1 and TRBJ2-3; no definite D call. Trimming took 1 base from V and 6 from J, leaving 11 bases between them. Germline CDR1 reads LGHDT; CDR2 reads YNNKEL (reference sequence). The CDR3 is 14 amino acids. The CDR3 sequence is CASSQGRPVDTQYF. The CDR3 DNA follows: TGTGCCAGCAGCCAAGGTCGGCCTGTGGATACGCAGTATTTT.

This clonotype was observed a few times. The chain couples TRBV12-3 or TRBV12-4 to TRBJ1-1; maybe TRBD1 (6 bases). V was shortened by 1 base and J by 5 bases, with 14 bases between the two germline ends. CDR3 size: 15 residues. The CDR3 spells CASSLEQGYSTEAFF. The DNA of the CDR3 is TGTGCCAGCAGTTTAGAGCAGGGGTATTCGACTGAAGCTTTCTTT.

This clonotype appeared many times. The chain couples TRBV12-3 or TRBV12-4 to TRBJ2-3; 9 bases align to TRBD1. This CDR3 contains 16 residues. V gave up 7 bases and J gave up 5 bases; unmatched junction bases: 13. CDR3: CASNLGGQGAGDTQYF. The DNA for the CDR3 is TGTGCCAGCAACCTGGGGGGACAGGGTGCGGGAGATACGCAGTATTTT.

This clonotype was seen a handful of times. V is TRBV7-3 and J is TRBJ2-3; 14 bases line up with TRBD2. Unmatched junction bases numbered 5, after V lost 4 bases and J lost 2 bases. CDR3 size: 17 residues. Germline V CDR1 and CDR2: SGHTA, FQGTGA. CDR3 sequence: CASSSRTSGRFTDTQYF. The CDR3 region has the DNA TGTGCCAGCAGCTCCAGGACTAGCGGGAGGTTCACAGATACGCAGTATTTT.

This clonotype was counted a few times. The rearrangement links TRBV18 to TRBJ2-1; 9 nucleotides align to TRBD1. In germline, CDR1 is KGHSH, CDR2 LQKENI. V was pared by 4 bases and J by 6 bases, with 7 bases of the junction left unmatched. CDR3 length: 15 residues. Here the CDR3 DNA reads TGTGCCAGCTCACAGGGGGGACAGGGCCCCAATGAGCAGTTCTTC. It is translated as CASSQGGQGPNEQFF.

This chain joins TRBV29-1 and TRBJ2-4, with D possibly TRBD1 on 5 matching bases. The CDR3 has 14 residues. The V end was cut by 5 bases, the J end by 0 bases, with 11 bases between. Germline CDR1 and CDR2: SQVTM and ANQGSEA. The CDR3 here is CSVWGGLAKNIQYF. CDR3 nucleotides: TGCAGCGTTTGGGGCGGCTTAGCCAAAAACATTCAGTACTTC. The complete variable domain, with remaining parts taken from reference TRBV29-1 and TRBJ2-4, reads SAVISQKPSRDICQRGTSLTIQCQVDSQVTMMFWYRQQPGQSLTLIATANQGSEATYESGFVIDKFPISRPNLTFSTLTVSNMSPEDSSIYLCSVWGGLAKNIQYFGAGTRLSVL.